This T cell receptor beta chain is drawn from a study of cytomegalovirus exposure and HLA in healthy donors (dated by TCRdb to about 2017). Study-wide context: An earlier analysis of around 600 of the donors reported approximately 290 Gb of sequence data and approximately 110 million unique TCR beta sequences from about 200 million T cells. HLA typing included class I and class II loci at four-digit resolution. The number of typed donors differed by locus: roughly 629-630 for A, B, C, DRB1 and DQB1; 500 to 550 for DQA1; around 580 for DPA1; and some 450 for DPB1. An early release covering roughly 640 HLA-typed donors comprised approximately 290 gigabases of sequencing data and roughly 85 million unique TCR sequences. Donor age, sex, ethnicity and CMV serostatus were compiled together with the repertoire data. Rather than using new phenotypic data, the later analysis identified candidate immune exposures from TCR beta sequences and from how often those sequences occurred across donors. Roughly five DR-DQ haplotypes were handled as single units for association and clustering, since linkage in the cohort was strong. To decide whether each TCR beta V gene segment behaved as functional or pseudogenic, an earlier analysis of 587 of the donors relied on high-throughput TCR beta sequencing. High-throughput TCR immunosequencing, statistical association of individual TCRs with disease status, and machine learning were combined to predict cytomegalovirus infection status. Every discovery cohort repertoire had been produced on one sequencing platform. Among around 400 genotyped donors of the cohort, an average of roughly 240,000 unique TCR beta nucleotide sequences were sequenced per donor, approximately 20% of them non-productive. The study aimed to test whether signatures of past pathogen exposure could be identified by cataloging public T cell receptors. To study patterns of TCR occurrence, a later analysis re-analyzed previously published TCR beta repertoires from under 750 donors and added high-resolution HLA genotyping. Of the 300 to 450 genotyped donors, approximately 80% fell in the genetic ancestry cluster associated with self-reported Caucasian donors. Besides the first cohort of some 670 subjects, a separate validation cohort made up of roughly 120 different subjects was used. A later genetic analysis took genome-wide SNP genotypes for about 55% of the 666 donors and used that subset as a discovery cohort. Using immunosequencing, the study profiled T cell repertoires from 666 subjects and related those repertoires to cytomegalovirus serostatus.

The cohort consisted of 666 healthy bone marrow donors. All cohort members were sampled while nominally healthy, although unrecorded immune exposures were likely present. The donor tested CMV seropositive, placing the donor among the 289 seropositive members of the cohort. Each donor provided a peripheral blood sample, and peripheral blood mononuclear cells were used for TCR beta sequencing. Genomic DNA was extracted from the blood cell samples with the Qiagen DNeasy Blood Extraction Kit. The CDR3, from cysteine to phenylalanine, totals 16 residues. Only CDR3 DNA remains: 48 bases, in frame from the first base. V loses 1 base, J loses 5 bases, and the germline ends lie 15 bases apart. This clone was detected only once. Its antigen is still unknown. No base quality values were provided; no much bigger clone lies one nucleotide off. Findings and caveats that apply to the study as a whole: In a later analysis, several top co-occurrence clusters were reported to appear linked to parvovirus B19, influenza, CMV and Epstein-Barr virus. Some IMGT-functional V segments, including TRBV6-2 and TRBV6-3, could not be told apart with the 87-base-pair reads, so those segments were excluded. In a later analysis, the rate of TCR association differed among HLA loci, with DRB1 alleles having the most associated TCRs and HLA-C alleles having the fewest. Sequencing depth was assumed to be roughly uniform across donors in the presence/absence analyses, though that assumption may not hold. A further reported finding was that TCR beta sequences accurately predicted the HLA-A and HLA-B alleles for most subjects in the first cohort. This cohort had only TCR beta chains sequenced, and the lack of alpha or paired-chain data limited which features could be detected. The study listed 150 to 200 TCR beta chains as associated with cytomegalovirus. While some public TCRs were present in many individuals, most TCR sequences turned up only very rarely across donors. V-gene and J-gene trimming of TCR beta chains was associated with a missense DCLRE1C variant in a later genetic analysis, and the association was replicated in an independent cohort. Linkage disequilibrium might explain the correlated functional status among segregating V segments, but an unknown experimental factor could not be excluded. Assigning TCR associations to individual alleles was difficult when HLA alleles, especially DR and DQ, strongly co-occurred. A cluster of highly shared sequence variants was judged likely to be a technical artifact of the sequencing pipeline. In a later analysis, HLA-associated TCR beta chains showed more clonal expansion and lower generation probabilities than non-associated chains that were equally common. In a later analysis, about 17,000 TCR beta sequences were associated with specific HLA alleles at a false discovery rate of 0.05. The only immune exposure information available for the cohort was CMV serostatus. Because counts were too low, seventeen rarely observed V segments, including chromosome 9 orphons, were left out of the earlier analysis of approximately 580 of the donors. In vitro tests confirmed that a few of the cytomegalovirus-associated TCR beta chains recognize cytomegalovirus antigens. HLA typing was unavailable for some donors at each locus, so association tests used only the typed subset. According to a later analysis, most CMV-associated TCR beta chains appeared to be HLA-restricted, and the HLA associations seemed to be driven largely by CMV exposure. It was suggested by the authors that the approach could potentially be generalized to other disease states and immunological phenotypes. According to a later genetic analysis, donors in an Asian-associated ancestry cluster had fewer N-insertions in productive TCRs than the roughly 670-donor mean. In an earlier analysis of 587 of the donors, most TCR beta V segments appeared in productive rearrangements about 87% or about 30% of the time, broadly matching IMGT annotations. The classifier was reported to diagnose cytomegalovirus status with high specificity and sensitivity in both the original and validation cohorts.

Library prep was done by the immunoSEQ multiplex PCR assay. A mixture of 60 forward primers for TCR Vbeta segments and 13 reverse primers for TCR Jbeta segments was used in the multiplex PCR. Amplification of the CDR3 region of rearranged TCR beta genes was performed with a multiplex PCR assay on genomic DNA. The amplified TCR beta libraries were sequenced on the Illumina HiSeq System as 87-base-pair reads. In the authors' own workflow: A later analysis tallied 75 million to 95 million unique TCR beta chains across the 666 repertoires, and about 12 million of those chains were shared by two or more donors. Raw reads were error-corrected and collapsed into unique sequences with a nearest-neighbor algorithm that merged closely related sequences to remove PCR and sequencing errors. V, D and J gene segments were assigned by aligning CDR3 sequences to IMGT reference sequences. Each retained sequence needed at least a six-nucleotide match to both a V gene segment and a J gene segment. Rearrangements were called productive when the CDR3 lacked stop codons and stayed in frame with V and J; all others were non-productive. CDR3 was defined according to IMGT convention as the region running from the second conserved V-encoded cysteine to the conserved J-encoded phenylalanine. Sequences without an unambiguous match to a single V gene segment were excluded from the earlier analysis of almost 600 of the donors. An earlier analysis of fewer than 750 of the donors called V segments functional above 56.7% productive rearrangements and segregating when the between-donor standard deviation exceeded 5%. A statistical classification framework was built to diagnose cytomegalovirus status from the catalog of TCR beta chain sequences. A later analysis assigned V and J genes by comparing TCR nucleotide sequences with IMGT/GENE-DB human TR gene sequences. In a later analysis, CDR3 sequences and most-parsimonious VDJ recombination scenarios were assigned using the TCRdist pipeline. A later analysis defined each TCR beta chain by its CDR3 amino acid sequence plus V-gene family, and excluded reads lacking a unique V-gene family. In a later analysis, 450 to 600 highly shared, low-generation-probability nucleotide sequences were removed to address suspected cross-contamination and a sequencing artifact. In a later analysis, a clonal expansion index for each public chain was calculated from normalized within-repertoire ranks of inferred template counts. Generation probabilities in a later analysis came from a VDJ recombination model fitted to out-of-frame rearrangements, and those results were checked against IGoR. In a later analysis, hypergeometric tests were used to score TCR-TCR, TCR-HLA and TCR-CMV co-occurrence, with a repertoire-size bias correction applied to TCR pairs. A later analysis estimated false discovery rates by permuting HLA or CMV assignments 20 times. In a later analysis, co-occurring TCRs were grouped using DBSCAN, and TCRdist sequence similarity was added for clustering within HLA-allele-positive subsets. Repertoires with fewer than 30,000 or more than 120,000 public chains were left out of co-occurrence clustering, as were five repertoires with anomalous nucleotide sharing. The table was pulled from immuneACCESS by TCRdb, which kept in-frame rearrangements only. Such tables lose some clones; where checked, under half of the loss comes from unresolved V genes, and the rest has no known cause. V, J and clone size are those of that table, while D and trimming were read from the DNA. Here the sample has about 140,000 clones; 65% to 80% occur a single time. Of the sample, approximately 6.2% is held by the ten largest clones.

The origin of this receptor is a man between 35 and 55 years old in good health and CMV-seropositive. The specimen sequenced was PBMCs. The chain employs TRBV6-7 and TRBJ1-3; TRBD1 is a weak D gene call, 5 bases matching. TRBV6-7 is sorted into the ORF group, with uncertain function. The CDR3 amino acid sequence is: CASSYWRSGLRNTIYF. The DNA is TGTGCCAGCAGTTACTGGCGATCAGGGTTGAGAAACACCATATATTTT.